The rows below give T cell receptor beta chains drawn from one sample of a study of shared clonotypes between healthy human individuals. The table came from immunoSEQ multiplex PCR; TCRdb's copy has only in-frame clones and leaves some out. This table has more than 2,000,000 clones, over 85% appearing once. The sample comprised naive CD4+ T cells sorted from blood. The origin of the receptors is a man aged 18 to 29 in good health. Each CDR3 is given with its conserved first and last residue. D genes are given only for firm matches. A row's size may be missing; if present it is once, few, many or a size class.

NA	TRBV6-4	TRBD1	TRBJ2-7	TGTGCCAGACCGGACAGGGCCGACTACGAGCAGTACTTC	CARPDRADYEQYF
NA	TRBV2	NA	TRBJ1-5	TGTGCCAGTCAACCGGGGGGGCAGGGTAGTCAGCCCCAGCATTTT	CASQPGGQGSQPQHF
NA	TRBV7-2	NA	TRBJ1-4	TGTGCCAGCAGCTTAGGCGTCAGGTGGGGTGGGGAGGAAAAACTGTTTTTT	CASSLGVRWGGEEKLFF
NA	TRBV27	NA	TRBJ1-4	TGTGCCAGCAGTTTTAGATGGGGAGGGAAACTGTTTTTT	CASSFRWGGKLFF
NA	TRBV5-5	NA	TRBJ1-1	TGTGCCAGCAGCCCTCGTGGGGGGACGAACACTGAAGCTTTCTTT	CASSPRGGTNTEAFF
NA	TRBV25-1	NA	TRBJ2-5	TGTGCCAGCAGTGAATGGGCCGAGGGGCGACAAGAGACCCAGTACTTC	CASSEWAEGRQETQYF
NA	TRBV5-1	NA	TRBJ2-2	TGCGCCAGCAGCTTGGGCCCTCCGGCCGGGGAGCTGTTTTTT	CASSLGPPAGELFF
NA	TRBV7-8	NA	TRBJ1-2	TGTGCCAGCAGCTTACGGGGGGGGTTTGACTATGGCTACACCTTC	CASSLRGGFDYGYTF
NA	TRBV2	TRBD1	TRBJ1-2	TGTGCCAGCAGTCTGCTACCCGGGACAGGGGCTGGCTACACCTTC	CASSLLPGTGAGYTF
once	TRBV10-3	NA	TRBJ1-2	TGTGCCATCGGGTCCTTGGGCCCTACAGGGTTCGTCGGGGATGGCTACACCTTC	CAIGSLGPTGFVGDGYTF